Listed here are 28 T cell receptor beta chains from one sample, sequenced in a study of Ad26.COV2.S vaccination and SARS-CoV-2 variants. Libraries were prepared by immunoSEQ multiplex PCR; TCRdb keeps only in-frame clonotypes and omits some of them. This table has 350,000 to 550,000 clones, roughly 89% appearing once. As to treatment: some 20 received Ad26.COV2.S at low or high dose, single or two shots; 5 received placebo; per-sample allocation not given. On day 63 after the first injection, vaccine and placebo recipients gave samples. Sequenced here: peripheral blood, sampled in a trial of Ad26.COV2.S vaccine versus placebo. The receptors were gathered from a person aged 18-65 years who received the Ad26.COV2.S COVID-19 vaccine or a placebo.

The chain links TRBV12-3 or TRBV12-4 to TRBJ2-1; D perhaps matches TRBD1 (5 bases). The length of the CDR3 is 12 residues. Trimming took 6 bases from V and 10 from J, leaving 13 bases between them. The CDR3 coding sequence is TGTGCCAGCAGCCCCGATTACAGGGAGCAGTTCTTC. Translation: CASSPDYREQFF.

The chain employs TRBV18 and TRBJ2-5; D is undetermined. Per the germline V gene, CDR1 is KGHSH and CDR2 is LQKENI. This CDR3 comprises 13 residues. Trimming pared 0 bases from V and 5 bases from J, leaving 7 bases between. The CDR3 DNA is TGTGCCAGCTCACCACCTACTGTGGAGACCCAGTACTTC. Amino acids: CASSPPTVETQYF.

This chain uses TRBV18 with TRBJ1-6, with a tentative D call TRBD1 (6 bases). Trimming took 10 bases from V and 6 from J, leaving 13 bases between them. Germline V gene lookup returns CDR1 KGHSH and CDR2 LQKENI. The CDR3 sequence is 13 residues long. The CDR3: CATKGTSNSPLHF. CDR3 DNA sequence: TGTGCCACCAAAGGGACAAGTAATTCACCCCTCCACTTT.

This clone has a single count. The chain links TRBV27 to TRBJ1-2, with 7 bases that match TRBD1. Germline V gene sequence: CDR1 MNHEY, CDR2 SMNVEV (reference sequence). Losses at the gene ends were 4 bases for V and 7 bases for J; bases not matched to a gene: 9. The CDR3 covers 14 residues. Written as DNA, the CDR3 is TGTGCCAGCAGTTCCGACAGGGACGCATTTGGCTACACCTTC. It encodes CASSSDRDAFGYTF.

As DNA, the CDR3 is TGCGCCAGCAGCCAAAACCAGGACAGCTACACAGATACGCAGTATTTT. Protein sequence: CASSQNQDSYTDTQYF. The chain couples TRBV4-1 to TRBJ2-3; D is possibly TRBD1 (6 bases). Germline V gene sequence: CDR1 MGHRA, CDR2 YSYEKL. The CDR3 extends over 16 amino acids. V dropped 2 bases and J dropped 2 bases, with 14 bases sitting between them.

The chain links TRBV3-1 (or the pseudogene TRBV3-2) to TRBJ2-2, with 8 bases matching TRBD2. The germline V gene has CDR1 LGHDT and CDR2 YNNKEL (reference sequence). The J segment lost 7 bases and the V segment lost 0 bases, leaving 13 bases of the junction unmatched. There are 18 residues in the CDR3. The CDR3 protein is CASSQDPLSERGLGELFF. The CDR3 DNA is TGTGCCAGCAGCCAAGATCCCCTCTCGGAGCGGGGGCTCGGGGAGCTGTTTTTT.

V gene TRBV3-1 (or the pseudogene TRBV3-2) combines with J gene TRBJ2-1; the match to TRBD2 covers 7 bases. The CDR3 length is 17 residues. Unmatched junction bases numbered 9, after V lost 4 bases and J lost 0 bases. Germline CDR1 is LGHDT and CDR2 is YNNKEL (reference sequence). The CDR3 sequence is CASSRLGGGSSYNEQFF. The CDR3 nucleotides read TGTGCCAGCAGCCGCCTCGGGGGAGGGAGCTCCTACAATGAGCAGTTCTTC.

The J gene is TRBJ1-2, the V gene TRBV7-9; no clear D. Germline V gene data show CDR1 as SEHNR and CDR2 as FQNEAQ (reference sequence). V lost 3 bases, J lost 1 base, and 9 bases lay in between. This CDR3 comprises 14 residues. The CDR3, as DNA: TGTGCCAGCAGCTTCCAGACACTTAACTATGGCTACACCTTC. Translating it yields CASSFQTLNYGYTF.

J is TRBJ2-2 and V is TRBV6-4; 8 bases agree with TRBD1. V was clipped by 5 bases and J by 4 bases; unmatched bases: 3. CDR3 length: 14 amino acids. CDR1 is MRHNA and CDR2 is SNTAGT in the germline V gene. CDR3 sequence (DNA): TGTGCCAGCAGTATTGACAGGGGCACCGGGGAGCTGTTTTTT. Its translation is CASSIDRGTGELFF.

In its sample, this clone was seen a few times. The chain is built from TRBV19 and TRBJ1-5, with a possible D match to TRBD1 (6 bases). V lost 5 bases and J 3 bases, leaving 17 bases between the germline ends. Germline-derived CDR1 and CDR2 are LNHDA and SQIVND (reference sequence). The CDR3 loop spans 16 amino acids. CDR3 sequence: CASSLSRTAPNQPQHF. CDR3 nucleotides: TGTGCCAGTAGTCTTTCTAGGACAGCGCCCAATCAGCCCCAGCATTTT.

The CDR3 region is CASSDTDRGWNSPLHF. As DNA, the CDR3 is TGCGCCAGCAGTGATACGGACAGGGGGTGGAATTCACCCCTCCACTTT. The chain joins TRBV10-1 to TRBJ1-6; 10 bases are a match to TRBD1. Germline loops: CDR1 WNHNN, CDR2 SYGVQD (reference sequence). J lost 7 bases, V lost 3 bases, and 6 bases had no gene match. The CDR3 spans 16 residues.

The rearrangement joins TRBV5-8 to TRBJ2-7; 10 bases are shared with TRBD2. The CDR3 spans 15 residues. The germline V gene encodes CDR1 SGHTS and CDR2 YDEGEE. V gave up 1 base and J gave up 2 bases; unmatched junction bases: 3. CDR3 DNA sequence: TGTGCCAGCAGCTTGTACAGCGGGAGGGCCTACGAGCAGTACGTC. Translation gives CASSLYSGRAYEQYV.

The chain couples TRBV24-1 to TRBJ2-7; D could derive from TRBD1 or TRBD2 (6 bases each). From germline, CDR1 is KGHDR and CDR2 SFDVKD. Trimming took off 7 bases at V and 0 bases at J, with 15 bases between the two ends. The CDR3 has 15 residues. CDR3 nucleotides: TGTGCCACCAGCCCTGGGGGGCATAGCTCCTACGAGCAGTACGTC. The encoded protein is CATSPGGHSSYEQYV.

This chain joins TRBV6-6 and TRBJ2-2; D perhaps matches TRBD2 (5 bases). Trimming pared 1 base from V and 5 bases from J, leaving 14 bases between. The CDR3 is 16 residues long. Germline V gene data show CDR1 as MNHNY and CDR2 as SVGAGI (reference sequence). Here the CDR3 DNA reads TGTGCCAGCAGTTACTGGGGAGACCCGGGGACCGGGGAGCTGTTTTTT. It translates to CASSYWGDPGTGELFF.

CDR3 residues: CASSLVFVSGTQYF. For the CDR3, the DNA is TGTGCCAGCAGCTTAGTTTTTGTGTCGGGTACGCAGTATTTT. J is TRBJ2-3 and V is TRBV7-2; D gene uncertain. The germline V and J ends were trimmed by 1 base and 8 bases, with 13 bases remaining between them. The CDR3 runs 14 residues. The germline V gene encodes CDR1 SGHTA and CDR2 FQGNSA.

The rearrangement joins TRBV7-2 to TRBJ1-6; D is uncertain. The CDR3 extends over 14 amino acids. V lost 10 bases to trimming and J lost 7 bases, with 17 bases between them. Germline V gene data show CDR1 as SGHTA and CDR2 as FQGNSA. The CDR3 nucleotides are TGTGCCATAGAAGAGGGAGGCGGAAATTCACCCCTCCACTTT. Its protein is CAIEEGGGNSPLHF.

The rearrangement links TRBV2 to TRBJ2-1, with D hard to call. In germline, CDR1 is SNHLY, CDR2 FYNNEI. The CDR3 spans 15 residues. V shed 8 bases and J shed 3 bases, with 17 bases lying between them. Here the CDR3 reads CASADIERNYNEQFF. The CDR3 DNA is TGTGCCAGCGCTGACATAGAGAGGAACTACAATGAGCAGTTCTTC.

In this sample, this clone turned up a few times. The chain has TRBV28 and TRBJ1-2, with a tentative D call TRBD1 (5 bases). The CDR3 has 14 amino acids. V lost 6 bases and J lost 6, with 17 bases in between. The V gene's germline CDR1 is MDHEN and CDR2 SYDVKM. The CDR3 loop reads CASSRTPTVDGYTF. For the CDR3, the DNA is TGTGCCAGCAGCCGCACTCCGACAGTAGATGGCTACACCTTC.

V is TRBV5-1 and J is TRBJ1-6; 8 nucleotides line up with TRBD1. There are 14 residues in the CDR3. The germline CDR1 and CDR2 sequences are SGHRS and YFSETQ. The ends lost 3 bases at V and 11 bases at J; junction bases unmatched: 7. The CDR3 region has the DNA TGCGCCAGCAGCTCTGGACAGGGCCAGGCACCCCTCCACTTT. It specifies CASSSGQGQAPLHF.

Here the CDR3 DNA reads TGCGCCAGCAGCTATAGGACAGTCTCCTACAATGAGCAGTTCTTC. Translating it yields CASSYRTVSYNEQFF. This sequence joins TRBV4-1 and TRBJ2-1; tentative D call: TRBD1 (6 bases). CDR1 is MGHRA, CDR2 YSYEKL, per germline. This CDR3 is built from 15 residues. V lost 5 bases, J lost 0 bases, and 11 bases lay in between.

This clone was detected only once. CDR3 in amino acids: CATPKEFGGTEAFF. CDR3 nucleotide sequence: TGTGCCACCCCAAAGGAGTTTGGTGGCACTGAAGCTTTCTTT. The gene calls are TRBV6-5 and TRBJ1-1; no reliable D call. Germline-derived CDR1 and CDR2 are MNHEY and SVGAGI. Trimming shortened V by 10 bases and J by 4 bases, and 19 bases separated the two germline ends. The length of the CDR3 is 14 residues.

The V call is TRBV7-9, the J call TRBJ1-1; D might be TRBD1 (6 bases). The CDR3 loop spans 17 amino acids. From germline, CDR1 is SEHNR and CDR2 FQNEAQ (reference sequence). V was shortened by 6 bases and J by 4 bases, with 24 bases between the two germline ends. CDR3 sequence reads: CASSSSDGGRPSTEAFF. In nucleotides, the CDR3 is TGTGCCAGCAGTTCCTCAGACGGGGGCCGCCCCTCCACTGAAGCTTTCTTT.

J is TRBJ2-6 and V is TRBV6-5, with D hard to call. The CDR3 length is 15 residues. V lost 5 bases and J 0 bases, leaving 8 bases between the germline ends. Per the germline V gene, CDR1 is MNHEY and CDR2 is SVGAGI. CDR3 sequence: CASSKGISGANVLTF. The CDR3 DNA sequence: TGTGCCAGCAGTAAGGGCATCTCTGGGGCCAACGTCCTGACTTTC.

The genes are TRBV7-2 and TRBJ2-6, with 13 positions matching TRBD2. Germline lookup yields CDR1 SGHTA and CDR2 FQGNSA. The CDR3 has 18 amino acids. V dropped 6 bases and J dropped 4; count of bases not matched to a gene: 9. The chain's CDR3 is CASSLGLAGPRGANVLTF. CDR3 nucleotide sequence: TGTGCCAGCAGTTTGGGACTAGCGGGGCCAAGGGGGGCCAACGTCCTGACTTTC.

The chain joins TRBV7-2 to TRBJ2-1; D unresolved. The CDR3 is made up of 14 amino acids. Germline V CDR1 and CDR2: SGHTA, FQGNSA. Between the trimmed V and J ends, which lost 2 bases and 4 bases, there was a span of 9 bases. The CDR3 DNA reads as TGTGCCAGCAGCTTACGTCAGGCTTACAATGAGCAGTTCTTC. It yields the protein CASSLRQAYNEQFF.

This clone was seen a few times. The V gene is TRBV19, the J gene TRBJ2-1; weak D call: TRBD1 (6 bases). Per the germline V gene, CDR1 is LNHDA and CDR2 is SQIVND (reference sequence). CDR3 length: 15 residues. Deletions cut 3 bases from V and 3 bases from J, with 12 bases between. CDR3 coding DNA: TGTGCCAGTAGTATTCGAGGACAGTACTACAATGAGCAGTTCTTC. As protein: CASSIRGQYYNEQFF.

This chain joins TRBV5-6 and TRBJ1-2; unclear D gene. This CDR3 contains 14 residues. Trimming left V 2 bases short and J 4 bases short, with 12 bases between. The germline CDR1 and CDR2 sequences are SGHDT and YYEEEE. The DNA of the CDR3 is TGTGCCAGCAGCTTCCTTTCTGCCCCCTATGGCTACACCTTC. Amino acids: CASSFLSAPYGYTF.

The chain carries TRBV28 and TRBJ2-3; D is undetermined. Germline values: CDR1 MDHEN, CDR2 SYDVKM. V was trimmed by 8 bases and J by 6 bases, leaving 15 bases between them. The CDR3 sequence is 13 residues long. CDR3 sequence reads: CASVSYWQDTQYF. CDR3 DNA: TGTGCCAGCGTATCCTACTGGCAGGATACGCAGTATTTT. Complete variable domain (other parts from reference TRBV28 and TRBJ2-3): DVKVTQSSRYLVKRTGEKVFLECVQDMDHENMFWYRQDPGLGLRLIYFSYDVKMKEKGDIPEGYSVSREKKERFSLILESASTNQTSMYLCASVSYWQDTQYFGPGTRLTVL.